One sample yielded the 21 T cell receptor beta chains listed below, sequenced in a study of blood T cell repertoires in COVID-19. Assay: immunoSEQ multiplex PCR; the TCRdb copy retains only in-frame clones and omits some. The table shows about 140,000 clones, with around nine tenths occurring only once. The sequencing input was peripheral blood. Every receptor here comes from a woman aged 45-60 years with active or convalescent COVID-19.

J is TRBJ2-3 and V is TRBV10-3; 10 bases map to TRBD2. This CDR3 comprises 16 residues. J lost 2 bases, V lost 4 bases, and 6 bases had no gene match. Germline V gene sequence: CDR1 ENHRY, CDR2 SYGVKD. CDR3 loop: CAISGVAGGNTDTQYF. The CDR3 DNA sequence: TGTGCCATCAGTGGGGTAGCGGGGGGAAACACAGATACGCAGTATTTT.

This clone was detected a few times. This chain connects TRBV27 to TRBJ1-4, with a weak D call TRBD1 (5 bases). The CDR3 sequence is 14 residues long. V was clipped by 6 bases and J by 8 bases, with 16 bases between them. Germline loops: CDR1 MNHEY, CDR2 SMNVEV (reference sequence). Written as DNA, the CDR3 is TGTGCCAGCAGCCCTGGGGCAGGGAACGAAAAACTGTTTTTT. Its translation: CASSPGAGNEKLFF.

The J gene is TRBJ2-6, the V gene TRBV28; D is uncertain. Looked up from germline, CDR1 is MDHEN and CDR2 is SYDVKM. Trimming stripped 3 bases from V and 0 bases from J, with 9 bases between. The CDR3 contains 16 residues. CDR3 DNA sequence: TGTGCCAGCAGTTTTTTAGAAGTCTCTGGGGCCAACGTCCTGACTTTC. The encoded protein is CASSFLEVSGANVLTF.

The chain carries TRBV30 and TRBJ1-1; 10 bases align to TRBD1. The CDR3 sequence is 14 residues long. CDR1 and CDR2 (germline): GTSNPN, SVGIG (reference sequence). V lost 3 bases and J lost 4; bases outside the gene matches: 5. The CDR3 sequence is CAWRLGQGTTEAFF. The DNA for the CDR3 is TGTGCCTGGAGACTGGGACAGGGGACCACTGAAGCTTTCTTT. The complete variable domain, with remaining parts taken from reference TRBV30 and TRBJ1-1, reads SQTIHQWPATLVQPVGSPLSLECTVEGTSNPNLYWYRQAAGRGLQLLFYSVGIGQISSEVPQNLSASRPQDRQFILSSKKLLLSDSGFYLCAWRLGQGTTEAFFGQGTRLTVV.

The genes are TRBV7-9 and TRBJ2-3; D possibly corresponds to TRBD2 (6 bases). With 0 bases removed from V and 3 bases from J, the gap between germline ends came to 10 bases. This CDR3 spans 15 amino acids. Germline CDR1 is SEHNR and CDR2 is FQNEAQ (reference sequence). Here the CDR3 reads CASSLAEGTTDTQYF. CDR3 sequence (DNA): TGTGCCAGCAGCTTAGCGGAGGGAACTACAGATACGCAGTATTTT. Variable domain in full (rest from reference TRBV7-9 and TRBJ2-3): DTGVSQNPRHKITKRGQNVTFRCDPISEHNRLYWYRQTLGQGPEFLTYFQNEAQLEKSRLLSDRFSAERPKGSFSTLEIQRTEQGDSAMYLCASSLAEGTTDTQYFGPGTRLTVL.

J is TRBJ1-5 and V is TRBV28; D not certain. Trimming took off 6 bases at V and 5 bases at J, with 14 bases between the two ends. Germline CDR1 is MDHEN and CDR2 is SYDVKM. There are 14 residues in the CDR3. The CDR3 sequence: CASSPAGTDQPQHF. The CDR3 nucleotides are TGTGCCAGCAGCCCTGCCGGTACGGATCAGCCCCAGCATTTT.

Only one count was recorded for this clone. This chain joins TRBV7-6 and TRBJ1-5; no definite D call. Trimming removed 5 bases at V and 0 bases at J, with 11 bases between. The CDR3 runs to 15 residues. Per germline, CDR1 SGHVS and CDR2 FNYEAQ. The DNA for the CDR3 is TGTGCCAGCAGCGTAACAACAGATAGCAATCAGCCCCAGCATTTT. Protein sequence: CASSVTTDSNQPQHF.

The CDR3 spells CASRAVGTHTF. CDR3 bases: TGTGCCAGCAGGGCAGTGGGGACTCACACCTTC. This sequence joins TRBV28 and TRBJ1-2; maybe TRBD1 (5 bases). V lost 6 bases and J lost 12, with 14 bases in between. The V gene's germline CDR1 is MDHEN and CDR2 SYDVKM. This CDR3 spans 11 amino acids.

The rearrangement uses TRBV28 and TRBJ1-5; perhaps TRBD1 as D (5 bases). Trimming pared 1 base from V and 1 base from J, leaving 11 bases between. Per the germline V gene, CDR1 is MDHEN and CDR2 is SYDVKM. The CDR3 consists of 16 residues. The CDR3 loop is CASSLFPQESNQPQHF. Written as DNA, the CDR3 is TGTGCCAGCAGTTTATTCCCACAGGAGAGCAATCAGCCCCAGCATTTT.

CDR3 region: CAISEERVTEAFF. CDR3 coding DNA: TGTGCCATCAGTGAGGAGAGAGTCACTGAAGCTTTCTTT. The chain employs TRBV10-3 and TRBJ1-1, with no clear D. CDR1 and CDR2 (germline): ENHRY, SYGVKD. Trimming pared 2 bases from V and 4 bases from J, leaving 8 bases between. The CDR3 covers 13 residues.

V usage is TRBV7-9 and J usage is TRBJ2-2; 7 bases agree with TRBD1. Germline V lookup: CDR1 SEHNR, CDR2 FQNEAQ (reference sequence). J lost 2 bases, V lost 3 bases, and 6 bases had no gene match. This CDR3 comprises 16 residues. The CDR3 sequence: CASSLTGTDNTGELFF. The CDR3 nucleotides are TGTGCCAGCAGCTTGACCGGGACAGACAACACCGGGGAGCTGTTTTTT.

Written as DNA, the CDR3 is TGTGCCAGCGGACCAGGGCTAATTGAAGAGACCCAGTACTTC. It translates to CASGPGLIEETQYF. The rearrangement joins TRBV28 to TRBJ2-5; TRBD1 might be the D (5 bases). The CDR3 length is 14 residues. Germline V gene data show CDR1 as MDHEN and CDR2 as SYDVKM. Trimming shortened V by 8 bases and J by 3 bases, and 16 bases separated the two germline ends.

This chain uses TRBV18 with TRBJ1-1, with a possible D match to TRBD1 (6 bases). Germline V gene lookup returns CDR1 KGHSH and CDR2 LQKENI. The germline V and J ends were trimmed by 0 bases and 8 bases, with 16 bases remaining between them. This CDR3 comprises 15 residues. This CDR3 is CASSPPLSDRSEAFF. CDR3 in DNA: TGTGCCAGCTCACCACCCCTCTCCGACAGGTCCGAAGCTTTCTTT.

CDR3 residues: CASSPSGGTIYNEQFF. The DNA for the CDR3 is TGTGCCAGCAGCCCTAGCGGGGGAACTATTTACAATGAGCAGTTCTTC. The genes are TRBV7-3 and TRBJ2-1, with 10 bases identical to TRBD2. J was trimmed by 4 bases and V by 5 bases; bases with no gene match: 8. This CDR3 spans 16 amino acids. CDR1 is SGHTA and CDR2 is FQGTGA in the germline V gene.

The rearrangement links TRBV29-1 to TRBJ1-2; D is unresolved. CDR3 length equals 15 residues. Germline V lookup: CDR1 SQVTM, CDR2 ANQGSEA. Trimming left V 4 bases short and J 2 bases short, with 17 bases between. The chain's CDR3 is CSVVMGSPKNYGYTF. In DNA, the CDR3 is TGCAGCGTTGTGATGGGCAGCCCCAAGAACTATGGCTACACCTTC.

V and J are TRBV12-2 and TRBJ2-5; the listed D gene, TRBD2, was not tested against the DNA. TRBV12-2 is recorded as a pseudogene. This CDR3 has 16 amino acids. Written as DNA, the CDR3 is TGTGCAAGTCGCCTCGTCCCCCGGGGGGGCATTAAGACCCAGTACTTC. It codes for CASRLVPRGGIKTQYF.

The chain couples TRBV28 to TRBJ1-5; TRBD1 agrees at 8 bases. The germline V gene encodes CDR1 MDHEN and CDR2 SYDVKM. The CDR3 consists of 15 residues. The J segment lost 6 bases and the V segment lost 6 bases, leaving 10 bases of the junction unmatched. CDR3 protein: CASSSRTGSGQPQHF. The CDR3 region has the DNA TGTGCCAGCAGCTCCAGGACAGGGTCGGGTCAGCCCCAGCATTTT.

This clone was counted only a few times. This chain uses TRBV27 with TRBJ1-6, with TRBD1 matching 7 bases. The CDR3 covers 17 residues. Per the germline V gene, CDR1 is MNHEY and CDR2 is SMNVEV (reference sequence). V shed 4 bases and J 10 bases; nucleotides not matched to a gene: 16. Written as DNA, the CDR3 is TGTGCCAGCAGTTCCTCAGGGGGATATAACACCCCATCACCCCTCCACTTT. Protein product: CASSSSGGYNTPSPLHF.

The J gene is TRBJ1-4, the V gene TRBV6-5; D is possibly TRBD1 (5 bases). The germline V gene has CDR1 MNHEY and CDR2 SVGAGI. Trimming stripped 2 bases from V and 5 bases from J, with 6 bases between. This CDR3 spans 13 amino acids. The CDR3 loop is CASSYGGNEKLFF. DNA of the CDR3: TGTGCCAGCAGTTACGGGGGGAATGAAAAACTGTTTTTT.

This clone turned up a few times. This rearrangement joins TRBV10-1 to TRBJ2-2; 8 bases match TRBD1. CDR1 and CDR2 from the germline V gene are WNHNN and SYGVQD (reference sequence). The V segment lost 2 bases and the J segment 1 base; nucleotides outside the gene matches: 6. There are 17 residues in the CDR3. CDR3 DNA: TGCGCCAGCAGTGAGGTTCCCGGGACAGGGAACACCGGGGAGCTGTTTTTT. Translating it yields CASSEVPGTGNTGELFF.

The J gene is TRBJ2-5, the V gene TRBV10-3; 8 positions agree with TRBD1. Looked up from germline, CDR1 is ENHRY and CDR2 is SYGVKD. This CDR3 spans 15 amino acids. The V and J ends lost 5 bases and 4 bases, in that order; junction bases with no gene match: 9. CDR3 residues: CAISPGGAGRETQYF. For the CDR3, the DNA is TGTGCCATCAGTCCAGGGGGCGCGGGAAGAGAGACCCAGTACTTC.